This T cell receptor (beta chain) was sequenced during a study of T cell responses to AZD1222 COVID-19 vaccine. Study-level findings and limits: Baseline serostatus was positive in only a handful of AZD1222 recipients. The breadth and depth of Spike-specific TCRs increased once two AZD1222 doses had been given. Regions left unmutated in variants are reportedly the target of nearly half of spike-specific TCRs. Every sample of the repertoires postdated the peak T cell response.

The data were produced by immunoSEQ multiplex PCR, yet TCRdb's version contains in-frame clones alone and is incomplete. Among 80,000 to 100,000 clones listed, roughly nine tenths were seen once. V was trimmed by 4 bases and J by 1 base, leaving 14 bases between them. Germline lookup yields CDR1 SGHTA and CDR2 FQGNSA. This CDR3 contains 16 residues. As concerns this clone: As yet, its antigen is unknown.

The sequenced sample was peripheral blood, obtained on day 0 of MenACWY control vaccination. The receptor was isolated from an adult in good health. This chain links TRBV7-2 with TRBJ1-3, with unresolved D. CDR3 nucleotides: TGTGCCAGCAGCTCCAGCGGGTCAGCTTCTGGAAACACCATATATTTT. Its protein product is CASSSSGSASGNTIYF.